One and the same sample provided the 29 T cell receptor beta chains below, sequenced in a study of blood T cell repertoires in COVID-19 (TCRdb year 2020). The library was produced with the immunoSEQ multiplex PCR assay. What TCRdb holds here is the immuneACCESS table cut down to in-frame rearrangements. Part of the clones is not present; checked against another copy, under half of the missing clones reflect an unresolved V gene, and the others are unexplained. In this sample the table shows 10,000 to 15,000 clones, roughly 78% of which occur a single time. Under 35% of the sample is held by the ten biggest clonotypes. Sequenced sample: peripheral blood. These receptor sequences come from a human donor in a cohort sampled during active COVID-19.

The chain has TRBV4-2 and TRBJ1-6, with D perhaps TRBD1 (6 bases). V lost 3 bases to trimming and J lost 7 bases, with 16 bases between them. Germline V CDR1 and CDR2: LGHNA, YNFKEQ. The CDR3 has 16 amino acids. This CDR3 is CASSHTADRRNSPLHF. CDR3 bases: TGTGCCAGCAGCCATACCGCCGACAGGCGAAATTCACCCCTCCACTTT.

The chain combines TRBV7-8 with TRBJ2-2, with TRBD1 matching over 7 bases. V dropped 6 bases and J dropped 5; count of bases not matched to a gene: 9. The germline V gene has CDR1 SGHVS and CDR2 FQNEAQ. The CDR3 extends over 15 amino acids. The CDR3 region is CASSYQTGTTGELFF. In DNA form, the CDR3 reads TGTGCCAGCAGTTATCAGACAGGGACGACCGGGGAGCTGTTTTTT. Full variable domain (missing parts from reference TRBV7-8 and TRBJ2-2): GAGVSQSPRYKVAKRGQDVALRCDPISGHVSLFWYQQALGQGPEFLTYFQNEAQLDKSGLPSDRFFAERPEGSVSTLKIQRTQQEDSAVYLCASSYQTGTTGELFFGEGSRLTVL.

The chain is built from TRBV5-1 and TRBJ1-1, with TRBD1 matching over 8 bases. CDR3 length equals 18 residues. The V and J ends lost 2 bases and 1 base, in that order; junction bases with no gene match: 13. Germline assignment: CDR1 SGHRS and CDR2 YFSETQ. The chain's CDR3 is CASSFGTGTFDKNTEAFF. In DNA form, the CDR3 reads TGCGCCAGCAGCTTCGGGACAGGAACCTTTGACAAGAACACTGAAGCTTTCTTT.

The chain links TRBV28 to TRBJ1-2; 8 nucleotides line up with TRBD1. CDR3 length equals 12 residues. Germline trimming cut 6 bases from V and 8 bases from J; bases unmatched to any gene: 5. Germline CDR1 is MDHEN and CDR2 is SYDVKM. The CDR3, as DNA: TGTGCCAGCAGCCTGACAGGGGACGGCTACACCTTC. Its translation: CASSLTGDGYTF.

This chain connects TRBV6-2 or TRBV6-3 to TRBJ2-2; the match to TRBD2 covers 10 bases. The germline gives CDR1 MNHEY, CDR2 SVGEGT. V was clipped by 6 bases and J by 2 bases; unmatched bases: 3. The CDR3 length is 15 residues. The DNA for the CDR3 is TGTGCCAGCAGCGGACTAGCGGATAACACCGGGGAGCTGTTTTTT. It translates to CASSGLADNTGELFF.

J is TRBJ1-4 and V is TRBV9; 12 bases align to TRBD1. CDR1 is SGDLS, CDR2 YYNGEE, per germline. J gave up 8 bases and V 4 bases, and 12 bases lay outside the gene matches. The CDR3 length is 17 residues. The CDR3 DNA sequence: TGTGCCAGCAGCCCCCTCGGGACAGGGGGCGCCGGGGAAAAACTGTTTTTT. Translation gives CASSPLGTGGAGEKLFF.

This chain links TRBV7-2 with TRBJ2-7, with D perhaps matching TRBD1 (6 bases). The CDR3 sequence is 14 residues long. V lost 7 bases and J 0 bases, leaving 13 bases between the germline ends. Germline V gene data show CDR1 as SGHTA and CDR2 as FQGNSA. The CDR3: CASTADRTSYEQYF. DNA for the CDR3: TGTGCCAGCACTGCGGACAGAACCTCCTACGAGCAGTACTTC.

This clone was detected only a few times. The V and J genes are TRBV5-4 and TRBJ1-1; D remains ambiguous. CDR1 and CDR2 from the germline V gene are SGHNT and YYREEE (reference sequence). Trimming shortened V by 9 bases and J by 8 bases, and 14 bases separated the two germline ends. CDR3 length equals 11 residues. Written as DNA, the CDR3 is TGTGCCACCAAGGCCGGGGTAGAAGCTTTCTTT. Translation: CATKAGVEAFF.

The chain combines TRBV4-1 with TRBJ1-1; perhaps TRBD1 as D (6 bases). Trimming removed 5 bases from V and 1 base from J, with 11 bases in between. This CDR3 spans 14 amino acids. Germline CDR1 and CDR2: MGHRA and YSYEKL. The CDR3: CASSWTDTNTEAFF. CDR3 DNA sequence: TGCGCCAGCAGCTGGACAGACACGAACACTGAAGCTTTCTTT.

The chain couples TRBV24-1 to TRBJ1-1, with 8 bases aligning to TRBD1. The V segment lost 2 bases and the J segment 2 bases; nucleotides outside the gene matches: 3. Per germline, CDR1 KGHDR and CDR2 SFDVKD. The CDR3 runs 15 residues. The CDR3 here is CATSDSDRGNTEAFF. The CDR3 nucleotides read TGTGCCACCAGTGATTCCGACAGGGGTAACACTGAAGCTTTCTTT.

The rearrangement links TRBV5-1 to TRBJ2-3; weak D call: TRBD2 (5 bases). This CDR3 contains 14 residues. The germline CDR1 and CDR2 sequences are SGHRS and YFSETQ. V was trimmed by 4 bases and J by 6 bases, leaving 15 bases between them. This chain's CDR3 is CASSPAAGADTQYF. DNA for the CDR3: TGCGCCAGCAGCCCGGCGGCGGGTGCCGATACGCAGTATTTT. The full variable domain, with the rest looked up from reference TRBV5-1 and TRBJ2-3, is KAGVTQTPRYLIKTRGQQVTLSCSPISGHRSVSWYQQTPGQGLQFLFEYFSETQRNKGNFPGRFSGRQFSNSRSEMNVSTLELGDSALYLCASSPAAGADTQYFGPGTRLTVL.

V gene TRBV5-1 combines with J gene TRBJ1-1; 7 bases line up with TRBD1. Germline V gene lookup returns CDR1 SGHRS and CDR2 YFSETQ. This CDR3 has 14 residues. V was pared by 7 bases and J by 6 bases, with 12 bases of the junction left unmatched. The CDR3 loop is CASQREQGSAEAFF. The CDR3 DNA reads as TGCGCCAGCCAGAGGGAACAGGGGTCGGCTGAAGCTTTCTTT.

V is TRBV7-2 and J is TRBJ2-7; 8 nucleotides agree with TRBD1. This CDR3 is 13 amino acids long. With 5 bases clipped from V and 5 bases from J, the junction kept 5 bases outside the gene matches. Germline V lookup: CDR1 SGHTA, CDR2 FQGNSA. The CDR3 region has the DNA TGTGCCAGCAGCCCGGACAGGGTAAACGAGCAGTACTTC. This codes for CASSPDRVNEQYF.

In nucleotides, the CDR3 is TGTGCCAGTAGGACAGGGGTGAACACTGAAGCTTTCTTT. This codes for CASRTGVNTEAFF. The chain employs TRBV19 and TRBJ1-1, with 8 bases that match TRBD1. The CDR3 sequence is 13 residues long. V was pared by 6 bases and J by 0 bases, with 0 bases of the junction left unmatched. CDR1 is LNHDA and CDR2 is SQIVND in the germline V gene (reference sequence). The full variable domain, completed using reference TRBV19 and TRBJ1-1, is DGGITQSPKYLFRKEGQNVTLSCEQNLNHDAMYWYRQDPGQGLRLIYYSQIVNDFQKGDIAEGYSVSREKKESFPLTVTSAQKNPTAFYLCASRTGVNTEAFFGQGTRLTVV.

This chain uses TRBV5-1 with TRBJ2-7; 8 positions agree with TRBD1. CDR3 size: 14 residues. Trimming removed 5 bases from V and 3 bases from J; junction bases left unmatched: 7. The germline V gene encodes CDR1 SGHRS and CDR2 YFSETQ. In nucleotides, the CDR3 is TGCGCCAGCAGTCCGGACAGGGCCAACTACGAGCAGTACTTC. It specifies CASSPDRANYEQYF.

This sequence joins TRBV27 and TRBJ2-3, with D possibly TRBD2 on 6 matching bases. This CDR3 spans 15 amino acids. Trimming pared 8 bases from V and 2 bases from J, leaving 17 bases between. Germline values: CDR1 MNHEY, CDR2 SMNVEV (reference sequence). The CDR3 loop reads CASRQMDYYTDTQYF. As DNA, the CDR3 is TGTGCCAGCCGACAGATGGACTACTACACAGATACGCAGTATTTT.

The gene calls are TRBV5-4 and TRBJ2-3, with a possible D match to TRBD1 (6 bases). The V gene lost 0 bases and the J gene lost 4 bases, with 12 bases spanning the gap. Germline CDR1 is SGHNT and CDR2 is YYREEE (reference sequence). The CDR3 runs 15 residues. The chain's CDR3 is CASSLVVGAADTQYF. In nucleotides, the CDR3 is TGTGCCAGCAGCTTGGTAGTGGGGGCGGCAGATACGCAGTATTTT.

The chain has TRBV4-2 and TRBJ2-7; 9 nucleotides agree with TRBD1. Unmatched junction bases numbered 10, after V lost 3 bases and J lost 7 bases. This CDR3 spans 15 amino acids. Germline CDR1 reads LGHNA; CDR2 reads YNFKEQ. CDR3 nucleotide sequence: TGTGCCAGCAGCCAGATGCTACAGGGGGCGGGGGAGCAGTACTTC. Translation gives CASSQMLQGAGEQYF.

The V and J genes are TRBV2 and TRBJ1-1, with a weak D call TRBD1 (5 bases). Germline loops: CDR1 SNHLY, CDR2 FYNNEI. CDR3 length equals 13 residues. V was shortened by 4 bases and J by 3 bases, with 9 bases between the two germline ends. The CDR3 sequence is CASSGQTYTEAFF. In nucleotides, the CDR3 is TGTGCCAGCAGTGGACAGACTTACACTGAAGCTTTCTTT. Looking up the rest from reference TRBV2 and TRBJ1-1 gives the full variable domain: EPEVTQTPSHQVTQMGQEVILRCVPISNHLYFYWYRQILGQKVEFLVSFYNNEISEKSEIFDDQFSVERPDGSNFTLKIRSTKLEDSAMYFCASSGQTYTEAFFGQGTRLTVV.

The chain links TRBV5-8 to TRBJ1-2, with 9 bases identical to TRBD1. This CDR3 comprises 15 residues. The J segment lost 4 bases and the V segment lost 0 bases, leaving 4 bases of the junction unmatched. CDR1 is SGHTS, CDR2 YDEGEE, per germline. CDR3 DNA: TGTGCCAGCAGCTTGGCCGGGACAGGGATCTATGGCTACACCTTC. Amino acids: CASSLAGTGIYGYTF.

The chain is built from TRBV19 and TRBJ2-7; D possibly corresponds to TRBD1 (5 bases). CDR1 is LNHDA and CDR2 is SQIVND in the germline V gene (reference sequence). The CDR3 is 13 amino acids. Trimming removed 4 bases at V and 0 bases at J, with 7 bases between. The CDR3: CASSRQSSYEQYF. In DNA form, the CDR3 reads TGTGCCAGTAGTAGACAGAGCTCCTACGAGCAGTACTTC.

This chain uses TRBV10-2 with TRBJ1-4; the match to TRBD1 covers 9 bases. The trim removed 3 bases at V and 5 bases at J, leaving 1 base unmatched. The CDR3 covers 14 residues. CDR1 and CDR2 (germline): WSHSY, SAAADI. CDR3 in amino acids: CASSDGTGNEKLFF. CDR3 sequence (DNA): TGCGCCAGCAGTGACGGGACAGGGAATGAAAAACTGTTTTTT.

This clone was seen a handful of times. The chain carries TRBV5-4 and TRBJ1-1, with D maybe TRBD1 (6 bases). Trimming stripped 6 bases from V and 4 bases from J, with 19 bases between. The CDR3 has 15 amino acids. The germline V gene encodes CDR1 SGHNT and CDR2 YYREEE (reference sequence). The CDR3 nucleotides read TGTGCCAGCACTCCCCGGAACAGGGATTCCACTGAAGCTTTCTTT. It codes for CASTPRNRDSTEAFF.

To note about this clone: One end of the junction is discordant with germline, which a read error may explain. The chain joins TRBV7-7 to TRBJ2-5, with 7 bases lining up with TRBD1. Per germline, CDR1 SSHAT and CDR2 FNYEAQ (reference sequence). The length of the CDR3 is 15 residues. The chain's CDR3 is CASSKGTADQGTQYF. Written as DNA, the CDR3 is TGTGCCAGCAGCAAAGGGACAGCCGATCAAGGGACCCAGTACTTC.

The V call is TRBV6-6, the J call TRBJ2-5, with 7 bases lining up with TRBD2. The CDR3 runs 16 residues. CDR1 MNHNY and CDR2 SVGAGI come from the germline V gene (reference sequence). Germline trimming cut 7 bases from V and 0 bases from J; bases unmatched to any gene: 11. The chain's CDR3 is CASKDIARGNQETQYF. CDR3 DNA: TGTGCCAGCAAGGACATCGCGCGGGGGAACCAAGAGACCCAGTACTTC.

The rearrangement links TRBV9 to TRBJ2-7, with 11 positions matching TRBD1. V lost 7 bases and J lost 4; bases outside the gene matches: 4. Germline loops: CDR1 SGDLS, CDR2 YYNGEE. This CDR3 has 13 amino acids. CDR3 protein: CASGGQGAYEQYF. CDR3 in DNA: TGTGCCAGCGGAGGACAGGGGGCTTACGAGCAGTACTTC.

The chain has TRBV6-1 and TRBJ2-7; the D gene is possibly TRBD1 (6 bases). Germline-derived CDR1 and CDR2 are MNHNS and SASEGT. The CDR3 spans 14 residues. Trimming stripped 2 bases from V and 3 bases from J, with 11 bases between. CDR3 region: CASSEQGTNYEQYF. The DNA of the CDR3 is TGTGCCAGCAGTGAACAGGGGACAAACTACGAGCAGTACTTC.

The count of this clone is one. The junction departs from germline at one end; a sequencing error may be responsible. The V call is TRBV13, the J call TRBJ1-2; TRBD1 aligns across 7 bases. The CDR3 has 10 amino acids. The germline V gene encodes CDR1 PRHDT and CDR2 FYEKMQ (reference sequence). The CDR3 DNA is TGTGCCAGCAGCCAGGACAGGCCGGTTTTC. Amino acid sequence: CASSQDRPVF. Full variable domain (rest looked up from reference TRBV13 and TRBJ1-2): AAGVIQSPRHLIKEKRETATLKCYPIPRHDTVYWYQQGPGQDPQFLISFYEKMQSDKGSIPDRFSAQQFSDYHSELNMSSLELGDSALYFCASSQDRPVFGSGTRLTVV.

J is TRBJ1-2 and V is TRBV18, with 11 bases fitting TRBD1. This CDR3 spans 15 amino acids. The V gene end was trimmed by 5 bases and the J gene end by 5 bases; junction bases not matched to a gene: 7. Germline V gene sequence: CDR1 KGHSH, CDR2 LQKENI. DNA for the CDR3: TGTGCCAGCTCAGCGCGGGACAGGGGGAGTTATGGCTACACCTTC. It specifies CASSARDRGSYGYTF.